This T cell receptor beta chain stems from a study of technical replicates of blood from four donors. Repertoires were generated with immunoSEQ multiplex PCR, while TCRdb's copy carries only in-frame clones and drops some. This sample has around 58,000 clones, with 87% found just once. Germline trimming cut 5 bases from V and 2 bases from J; bases unmatched to any gene: 11. The CDR3 is 16 amino acids. Germline V gene sequence: CDR1 SEHNR, CDR2 FQNEAQ (reference sequence). Source material: PBMCs. V is TRBV7-9 and J is TRBJ1-1, with 7 bases lining up with TRBD1. This receptor was identified in a human donor in good health. Some clones in this sample may be carry-over from other donors' samples. The CDR3 DNA reads TGTGCCAGCAGCGAAGGACAGGCCCCGACTAACACTGAAGCTTTCTTT. It yields the protein CASSEGQAPTNTEAFF.